A single sample gave rise to the 22 T cell receptor beta chains below, sequenced in a study of shared clonotypes between healthy human individuals. TCRdb's copy holds only in-frame clones and misses some; the assay was immunoSEQ multiplex PCR. Altogether roughly 2.4 million clones are present, 95% being singletons, with the ten largest covering less than 0.15%. Sequencing was done on a sample of naive CD4+ T cells sorted from blood. The sample's subset: CD45RA+ positively selected. These receptors were collected from a man younger than 30 in good health.

The chain combines TRBV2 with TRBJ2-7, with D perhaps TRBD1 or TRBD2 (5 bases each). The CDR3 runs to 10 residues. The V end was cut by 6 bases, the J end by 9 bases, with 9 bases between. The germline V gene has CDR1 SNHLY and CDR2 FYNNEI. CDR3 DNA sequence: TGTGCCAGCAGGGGGGTACGGCAGTACTTC. This gives the protein CASRGVRQYF.

The chain employs TRBV2 and TRBJ2-5; D is undetermined. The germline gives CDR1 SNHLY, CDR2 FYNNEI. The V and J ends lost 7 bases and 2 bases respectively, with 8 bases between them. The CDR3 is 12 residues long. CDR3 sequence reads: CASNWGQETQYF. For the CDR3, the DNA is TGTGCCAGCAACTGGGGTCAAGAGACCCAGTACTTC.

The CDR3 DNA reads TGTGCCTGGAATCGTAAGCAGCGAGGCACAGATACGCAGTATTTT. Protein sequence: CAWNRKQRGTDTQYF. The genes are TRBV30 and TRBJ2-3; no definite D call. V shed 4 bases and J shed 1 base, with 15 bases lying between them. This CDR3 region has 15 residues. Germline CDR1 GTSNPN, CDR2 SVGIG (reference sequence).

The chain joins TRBV5-1 to TRBJ2-3; D may be TRBD1 (5 bases). Germline-derived CDR1 and CDR2 are SGHRS and YFSETQ. The CDR3 has 14 amino acids. The ends were cut back, 6 bases at V and 2 bases at J, with 13 bases in the middle. The CDR3 coding sequence is TGCGCCAGCACTAGGGGTTCTAACACAGATACGCAGTATTTT. It specifies CASTRGSNTDTQYF. Looking up the rest from reference TRBV5-1 and TRBJ2-3 gives the full variable domain: KAGVTQTPRYLIKTRGQQVTLSCSPISGHRSVSWYQQTPGQGLQFLFEYFSETQRNKGNFPGRFSGRQFSNSRSEMNVSTLELGDSALYLCASTRGSNTDTQYFGPGTRLTVL.

This chain joins TRBV7-9 and TRBJ1-6; possible D gene TRBD1, 5 bases. Germline CDR1 and CDR2: SEHNR and FQNEAQ (reference sequence). This CDR3 contains 14 residues. V was shortened by 3 bases and J by 9 bases, with 12 bases between the two germline ends. The CDR3, as DNA: TGTGCCAGCAGCTTGCTTCAGGGTTCTTCACCCCTCCACTTT. Its protein product is CASSLLQGSSPLHF.

With regard to this clone: At the DNA level, this CDR3 is encoded by other sequences in the same sample as well. The chain recombines TRBV4-3 with TRBJ1-5; D is possibly TRBD1 (5 bases). V was clipped by 0 bases and J by 4 bases, with 7 bases between them. The CDR3 consists of 14 residues. CDR1 LGHNA and CDR2 YSLEER come from the germline V gene. CDR3 amino acids: CASSQDRGNQPQHF. The CDR3 coding sequence is TGCGCCAGCAGCCAAGATAGGGGAAATCAGCCCCAGCATTTT.

This clone was seen a single time. The V gene is TRBV6-5, the J gene TRBJ1-1, with 9 bases identical to TRBD1. The germline V gene encodes CDR1 MNHEY and CDR2 SVGAGI. Trimming at V came to 2 bases and at J to 11 bases, leaving 6 bases not matched to a gene. This CDR3 contains 13 residues. CDR3 amino acids: CASSYLDRGQAFF. The CDR3 nucleotides are TGTGCCAGCAGTTACCTGGACAGGGGTCAGGCTTTCTTT.

The V and J genes are TRBV29-1 and TRBJ1-3, with no clear D. Germline assignment: CDR1 SQVTM and CDR2 ANQGSEA. The germline V and J ends were trimmed by 3 bases and 0 bases, with 6 bases remaining between them. The CDR3 has 13 residues. The CDR3 is CSVERYSGNTIYF. The DNA for the CDR3 is TGCAGCGTTGAGAGGTACTCTGGAAACACCATATATTTT.

The chain is built from TRBV4-2 and TRBJ1-4; D perhaps matches TRBD1 (5 bases). The CDR3 sequence is 18 residues long. CDR1 is LGHNA and CDR2 is YNFKEQ in the germline V gene. Trimming took 4 bases from V and 2 from J, leaving 20 bases between them. The CDR3 region has the DNA TGTGCCAGCAGCCTGGGCGGGACGGGAATACTGACTAATGAAAAACTGTTTTTT. It is translated as CASSLGGTGILTNEKLFF.

V and J are TRBV5-1 and TRBJ2-7; TRBD2 is a possible D gene (6 bases). This CDR3 is built from 15 residues. Germline lookup yields CDR1 SGHRS and CDR2 YFSETQ. With 3 bases removed from V and 3 bases from J, the gap between germline ends came to 16 bases. As DNA, the CDR3 is TGCGCCAGCAGCTCGGAGGGTGACAGTCACTACGAGCAGTACTTC. As protein: CASSSEGDSHYEQYF.

A note on this clone: This sample includes further DNA sequences coding for the same CDR3. The rearrangement links TRBV7-9 to TRBJ2-5; 8 bases line up with TRBD2. From germline, CDR1 is SEHNR and CDR2 FQNEAQ (reference sequence). The junction had 3 bases not matched to a gene; V was cut back by 5 bases and J by 1 base. This CDR3 spans 14 amino acids. The CDR3: CASSRGGIQETQYF. The CDR3 coding sequence is TGTGCCAGCAGCCGCGGGGGGATCCAAGAGACCCAGTACTTC.

V usage is TRBV14 and J usage is TRBJ1-6, with TRBD1 matching 8 bases. Germline CDR1 is SGHDN and CDR2 is FVKESK. The CDR3 runs to 15 residues. V shed 6 bases, J shed 9 bases, and the junction held 10 bases outside the gene matches. In nucleotides, the CDR3 is TGTGCCAGCAGACTATTGGACAGGGACAGTTCACCCCTCCACTTT. Translated: CASRLLDRDSSPLHF.

On this clone itself: Other DNA sequences in the same sample also yield this CDR3. The chain links TRBV30 to TRBJ2-2; D call uncertain. The CDR3 is 13 residues long. CDR1 and CDR2 from the germline V gene are GTSNPN and SVGIG (reference sequence). The V end lost 3 bases, the J end lost 2 bases, and 7 bases lay between the germline ends. The CDR3, as DNA: TGTGCCTGGAGGGCGCCTAACACCGGGGAGCTGTTTTTT. It is translated as CAWRAPNTGELFF.

The chain couples TRBV5-3 to TRBJ1-1, with D hard to call. TRBV5-3 is given ORF status, its function remaining uncertain. The V end was cut by 1 base, the J end by 2 bases, with 9 bases between. The CDR3 loop spans 14 amino acids. In DNA form, the CDR3 reads TGTGCCAGAAGCTTGAGGCGGTCCAACACTGAAGCTTTCTTT. Its protein product is CARSLRRSNTEAFF.

J is TRBJ1-1 and V is TRBV30; possible D gene TRBD1, 5 bases. The CDR3 consists of 14 residues. V shed 1 base and J shed 4 bases, with 13 bases lying between them. Germline CDR1 and CDR2: GTSNPN and SVGIG (reference sequence). The CDR3 DNA sequence: TGTGCCTGGAGTGAACTTGCAGGGAGCACTGAAGCTTTCTTT. Its translation is CAWSELAGSTEAFF.

The gene calls are TRBV2 and TRBJ1-6, with a possible D match to TRBD1 (5 bases). The length of the CDR3 is 16 residues. V dropped 5 bases and J dropped 2 bases, with 13 bases sitting between them. Germline values: CDR1 SNHLY, CDR2 FYNNEI. Here the CDR3 DNA reads TGTGCCAGCAGTAGCCAGGGACCCACCTATAATTCACCCCTCCACTTT. This encodes CASSSQGPTYNSPLHF.

The V and J genes are TRBV10-3 and TRBJ1-6; D might be TRBD1 (5 bases). The germline CDR1 and CDR2 sequences are ENHRY and SYGVKD. The CDR3 is 16 residues long. Trimming stripped 4 bases from V and 5 bases from J, with 15 bases between. The CDR3 bases are TGTGCCATCAGTGCGCAGGGTAGATTTCATAATTCACCCCTCCACTTT. This gives the protein CAISAQGRFHNSPLHF.

The chain is built from TRBV4-1 and TRBJ1-2; D is unresolved. V shed 1 base and J shed 1 base, with 13 bases lying between them. From germline, CDR1 is MGHRA and CDR2 YSYEKL. The CDR3 totals 16 residues. For the CDR3, the DNA is TGCGCCAGCAGCCAAGGCGGAGCAGGCTTTAACTATGGCTACACCTTC. It is translated as CASSQGGAGFNYGYTF.

The J gene is TRBJ2-1, the V gene TRBV18; 9 bases align to TRBD1. The CDR3 is 17 amino acids. V shed 0 bases, J shed 3 bases, and the junction held 6 bases outside the gene matches. From germline, CDR1 is KGHSH and CDR2 LQKENI. The CDR3 DNA reads TGTGCCAGCTCACCACCGATGGGACAGGGTGGCTACAATGAGCAGTTCTTC. The encoded protein is CASSPPMGQGGYNEQFF.

J is TRBJ2-1 and V is TRBV19, with 8 bases that match TRBD2. This CDR3 contains 16 residues. Germline V CDR1 and CDR2: LNHDA, SQIVND (reference sequence). Losses at the gene ends were 1 base for V and 5 bases for J; bases not matched to a gene: 7. The DNA of the CDR3 is TGTGCCAGTAGTATAGGGGGTAGCGGGGTCCACAATGAGCAGTTCTTC. It codes for CASSIGGSGVHNEQFF.

The chain joins TRBV5-1 to TRBJ2-2; D may be TRBD1 (5 bases). V was trimmed by 1 base and J by 6 bases, leaving 13 bases between them. This CDR3 is built from 15 residues. The germline gives CDR1 SGHRS, CDR2 YFSETQ. For the CDR3, the DNA is TGCGCCAGCAGCTTGACCCAGGGTATATCCGGGGAGCTGTTTTTT. Its protein product is CASSLTQGISGELFF.

Remarks on this clone: This sample also contains other DNA sequences that code for the same CDR3. V is TRBV5-1 and J is TRBJ2-3, with 13 nucleotides matching TRBD2. Unmatched junction bases numbered 4, after V lost 4 bases and J lost 2 bases. CDR1 SGHRS and CDR2 YFSETQ come from the germline V gene. CDR3 size: 16 residues. CDR3: CASSTGLAGATDTQYF. CDR3 in DNA: TGCGCCAGCAGCACTGGACTAGCGGGGGCCACAGATACGCAGTATTTT.